Included here is one T cell receptor (beta chain) sequence, with context. Its antigen is still unknown. The entry originates in a study of T-cell reconstitution after alpha-beta-depleted transplantation in children. Study-level findings and limits: Fresh T-cell production supplied most of the T-cell counts and diversity seen one year after transplant. Alpha-beta T cells about two months after transplant reportedly derived from several hundred expanded graft clones. Recipient T cells and thymic progenitors that survived were the source of the high TCRbeta diversity seen at day 60 in some patients.

V gave up 4 bases and J gave up 5 bases, with 9 bases separating them. The CDR3 is 13 residues long. Per germline, CDR1 SGHTA and CDR2 FQGNSA. Researchers prepared the TCRbeta library using unique molecular identifiers, the study reports. From the PCR reads, TCRdb called clonotypes with MiXCR, one entry per CDR3 protein. The sample lists about 610,000 distinct CDR3 sequences; 27% were seen once. Sequenced material: PBMCs, taken before TCRalphabeta/CD19-depleted stem cell transplant. This TCR derives from a boy younger than two with Wiskott-Aldrich syndrome, due to receive a stem cell transplant. The rearrangement uses TRBV7-2 and TRBJ1-5, with D uncertain. The CDR3 DNA reads as TGTGCCAGCAGCTCTTCGACCTATCAGCCCCAGCATTTT. As protein: CASSSSTYQPQHF.